This T cell receptor beta chain was recovered during a study of cytomegalovirus exposure and HLA in healthy donors. Points from the study as a whole: Researchers reported that a few CMV-associated chains were confirmed in vitro as CMV antigen-specific.

At sampling all donors were nominally healthy, likely with unrecorded immune exposures. Trimming removed 7 bases from V and 8 bases from J; junction bases left unmatched: 8. The CDR3 has 13 residues. Germline CDR1 is SGHRS and CDR2 is YFSETQ. The PCR ran on 60 Vbeta and 13 Jbeta primers. Some clones are missing from TCRdb's copy, which holds only in-frame ones; the method was immunoSEQ multiplex PCR. The sample carries 110,000 to 150,000 clones, about 85% recorded once. Points on this clone: What it binds is not known.

This chain links TRBV5-1 with TRBJ2-1; 8 nucleotides agree with TRBD2. This TCR was sampled from a boy aged 2-15 years in good health and CMV-seronegative. Specimen: PBMCs. CDR3 region: CASGRGLGDEQFF. The DNA of the CDR3 is TGCGCCAGCGGTCGGGGACTAGGCGATGAGCAGTTCTTC.